This TCR beta chain was identified during a study of cytomegalovirus exposure and HLA in healthy donors. Note on this clone: Antigen unknown.

The study, taken as a whole, reports: Association with HLA alleles at 0.05 false discovery rate was found for around 17,000 TCR beta sequences in a later analysis. Relative to the roughly 690-donor mean, N-insertions were reportedly fewer in an Asian-associated ancestry cluster in a later analysis.

Germline V gene lookup returns CDR1 SGHRS and CDR2 YFSETQ. The CDR3 has 14 amino acids. The ends lost 4 bases at V and 5 bases at J; junction bases unmatched: 6. Primers included in the PCR were 60 Vbeta and 13 Jbeta primers. Here immunoSEQ multiplex PCR was the method, and the copy in TCRdb shows in-frame clones only, minus some. The profile covers about 250,000 clones, with roughly 84% appearing a single time and roughly 0.26% taken by the ten largest. Sequencing was carried out using PBMCs. This TCR was recovered from a girl aged 2 to 10 in good health and CMV-seronegative. The chain employs TRBV5-1 and TRBJ2-1, with TRBD2 matching over 7 bases. CDR3 residues: CASSQPGLHNEQFF. DNA for the CDR3: TGCGCCAGCAGCCAACCGGGACTACACAATGAGCAGTTCTTC.